This record looks at one T cell receptor beta chain sequence and its context. These data are taken from a study of OX40 agonist ivuxolimab in advanced cancers. Study in general: Earlier treatment with anti-PD-1, anti-PD-L1 or anti-CTLA-4 was permitted, and approximately 38% had received some.

Sequencing used immunoSEQ multiplex PCR; TCRdb keeps in-frame clones, though not all of them. The table lists 75,000 to 100,000 clones, around 86% of them singletons, with 1.9% in the top ten. Germline V lookup: CDR1 SGHTA, CDR2 FQGNSA. Germline trimming cut 3 bases from V and 1 base from J; bases unmatched to any gene: 3. The CDR3 consists of 15 residues. The genes are TRBV7-2 and TRBJ1-1; TRBD1 agrees at 9 bases. The source was CD4+ or CD8+ T cells sorted from blood, collected in a trial of the OX40 agonist ivuxolimab. This TCR was sampled from an adult with an advanced solid tumor such as melanoma, head and neck, liver or kidney cancer. The CDR3 is CASSFLGQGNTEAFF. The CDR3 coding sequence is TGTGCCAGCAGCTTTTTGGGACAGGGGAACACTGAAGCTTTCTTT.